In its sample, the clone carrying this T cell receptor (beta chain) ranks as medium-sized (0.01 to 0.1%). Its antigen is not known. The germline CDR1 and CDR2 sequences are SGHAT and FQNNGV. Trimming shortened V by 5 bases and J by 7 bases, and 11 bases separated the two germline ends. There are 13 residues in the CDR3. Authors' processing steps: A productive frequency of 2.59 x 10-5 was the lowest detectable. Clones were sequenced by immunoSEQ multiplex PCR, and TCRdb holds only the in-frame ones, with some missing. V and J calls and clone size are as listed in that table; D and trimming were resolved from the DNA. Among over 20,000 clones listed, 65% to 90% were seen once. The sample comes from a study of STAT5B mutations in CD4+ large granular lymphocyte leukemia. About the study: Healthy donors showed HLA-associated enrichment of the CDR3 'QG' motif.

Regarding the study as a whole: The CD4+ versus CD8+ T-LGLL clonality difference may reflect limited sample size.

Sample: CD4+ T cells from blood buffy coats. The rearrangement links TRBV11-2 to TRBJ1-4; the D is unclear. The source is a human donor in good health. CDR3 sequence reads: CASSDGRAEKLFF. The CDR3 region has the DNA TGTGCCAGCAGCGATGGGAGGGCTGAAAAACTGTTTTTT.